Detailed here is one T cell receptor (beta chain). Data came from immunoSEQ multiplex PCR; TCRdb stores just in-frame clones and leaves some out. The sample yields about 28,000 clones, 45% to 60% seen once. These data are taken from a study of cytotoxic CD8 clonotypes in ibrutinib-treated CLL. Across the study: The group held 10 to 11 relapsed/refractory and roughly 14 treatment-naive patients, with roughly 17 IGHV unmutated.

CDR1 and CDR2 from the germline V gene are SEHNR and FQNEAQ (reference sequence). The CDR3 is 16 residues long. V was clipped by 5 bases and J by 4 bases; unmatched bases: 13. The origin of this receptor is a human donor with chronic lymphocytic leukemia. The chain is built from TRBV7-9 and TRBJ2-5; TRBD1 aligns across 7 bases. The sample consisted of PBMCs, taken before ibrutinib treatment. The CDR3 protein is CASSPTTGTGAETQYF. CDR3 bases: TGTGCCAGCAGCCCCACTACCGGTACAGGGGCAGAGACCCAGTACTTC. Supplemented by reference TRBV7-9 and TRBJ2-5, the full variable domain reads DTGVSQNPRHKITKRGQNVTFRCDPISEHNRLYWYRQTLGQGPEFLTYFQNEAQLEKSRLLSDRFSAERPKGSFSTLEIQRTEQGDSAMYLCASSPTTGTGAETQYFGPGTRLLVL.